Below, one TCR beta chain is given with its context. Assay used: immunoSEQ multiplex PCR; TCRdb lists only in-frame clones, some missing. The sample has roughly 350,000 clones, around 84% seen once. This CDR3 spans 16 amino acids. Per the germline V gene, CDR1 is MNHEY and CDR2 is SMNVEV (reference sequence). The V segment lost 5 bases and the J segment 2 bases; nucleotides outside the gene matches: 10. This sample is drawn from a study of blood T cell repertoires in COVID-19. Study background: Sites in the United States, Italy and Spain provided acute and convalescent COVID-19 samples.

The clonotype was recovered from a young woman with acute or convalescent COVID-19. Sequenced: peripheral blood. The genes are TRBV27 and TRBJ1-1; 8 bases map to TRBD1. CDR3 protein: CASSPQGAQRNTEAFF. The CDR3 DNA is TGTGCCAGCAGTCCCCAGGGGGCGCAGAGAAACACTGAAGCTTTCTTT.